This is a list of T cell receptor beta chains from one sample in a study of a mutant IDH1 vaccine in newly diagnosed glioma. The antigens of these receptors remain unknown. Sequencing was performed with immunoSEQ multiplex PCR; in TCRdb, only in-frame clones are kept and a portion is missing. The sample holds about 110,000 clones, approximately 87% seen once. This sample comprised PBMCs, obtained from a glioma patient whose treatment included an IDH1 peptide vaccine. These receptors all stem from a woman in her forties or fifties with glioma. The CDR3 runs from the conserved cysteine through the conserved F or W. The order of the fields is clone size, J gene, D gene, V gene, CDR3 DNA, CDR3 protein. D genes are given only for firm matches. The size field is filled for only some rows; it gives once, few, many or a size class.

size: .; J: TRBJ2-7; D: .; V: TRBV5-5; DNA: TGTGCCAGCAGCTTGGTAGCTAGCGCGAGCTCCTACGAGCAGTACTTC; CDR3: CASSLVASASSYEQYF
size: few; J: TRBJ2-7; D: .; V: TRBV5-4; DNA: TGTGCCAGCAGCCTCGGGACCGGGATCCACTCCTACGAGCAGTACTTC; CDR3: CASSLGTGIHSYEQYF
size: .; J: TRBJ2-7; D: .; V: TRBV6-6; DNA: TGTGCCAGCAGGGGACAGGCAGGAGCGGGAACCGACGAGCAGTACTTC; CDR3: CASRGQAGAGTDEQYF
size: .; J: TRBJ2-1; D: .; V: TRBV5-6; DNA: TGTGCCAGCAGCTTGGAAGACAATGAGCAGTTCTTC; CDR3: CASSLEDNEQFF
size: once; J: TRBJ2-7; D: .; V: TRBV12-5; DNA: TGTGCTAGTGGCGTTAGCTCCTACGAGCAGTACTTC; CDR3: CASGVSSYEQYF
size: .; J: TRBJ2-1; D: TRBD1; V: TRBV7-9; DNA: TGTGCCAGCAGCGCCCCAGGGGGCATCAGGGCAGAAGAGCAGTTCTTC; CDR3: CASSAPGGIRAEEQFF
size: .; J: TRBJ2-7; D: .; V: TRBV2; DNA: TGTGCCAGCAGCCTTGACTGGGCCGGCGAGCAGTACTTC; CDR3: CASSLDWAGEQYF
size: many; J: TRBJ1-1; D: .; V: TRBV30; DNA: TGTGCCTGGAGCCCCAAAATCGACCACACTGAAGCTTTCTTT; CDR3: CAWSPKIDHTEAFF
size: few; J: TRBJ2-1; D: .; V: TRBV7-3; DNA: TGTGCCAGCAGCTTTAGCTCTGCGGTCTACAATGAGCAGTTCTTC; CDR3: CASSFSSAVYNEQFF
size: once; J: TRBJ1-6; D: .; V: TRBV5-1; DNA: TGCGCCAGCAGCTGGGAGAATTCACCCCTCCACTTT; CDR3: CASSWENSPLHF
size: .; J: TRBJ1-5; D: .; V: TRBV5-5; DNA: TGTGCCAGCAGCTTGGTCGGGGCCCCTAGCAATCAGCCCCAGCATTTT; CDR3: CASSLVGAPSNQPQHF
size: .; J: TRBJ1-4; D: .; V: TRBV2; DNA: TGTGCCAGCAGTTGGATGACAGATAATGAAAAACTGTTTTTT; CDR3: CASSWMTDNEKLFF
size: once; J: TRBJ1-2; D: .; V: TRBV28; DNA: TGTGCCAGTCAGAGCCCCCAGTCAAACTATGGCTACACCTTC; CDR3: CASQSPQSNYGYTF
size: .; J: TRBJ2-2; D: TRBD1; V: TRBV28; DNA: TGTGCCAGCAGTTGGGACAGGGAGGGGAACACCGGGGAGCTGTTTTTT; CDR3: CASSWDREGNTGELFF
size: few; J: TRBJ1-1; D: TRBD1; V: TRBV29-1; DNA: TGCAGCCCGGAACAGGGGGCGCAGACTGAAGCTTTCTTT; CDR3: CSPEQGAQTEAFF
size: once; J: TRBJ1-5; D: TRBD1; V: TRBV6-1; DNA: TGTGCCAGCAGTGGAGGGAACAGGGGTGGTGGCAATCAGCCCCAGCATTTT; CDR3: CASSGGNRGGGNQPQHF
size: few; J: TRBJ1-3; D: .; V: TRBV10-1; DNA: TGCGCCAGCAGTGAGTCATACGGGATCTCTGGAAACACCATATATTTT; CDR3: CASSESYGISGNTIYF
size: .; J: TRBJ1-2; D: .; V: TRBV5-6; DNA: TGTGCCAGCAGCCCGAGGAGAGGGGTTGGCTACACCTTC; CDR3: CASSPRRGVGYTF
size: .; J: TRBJ1-2; D: .; V: TRBV27; DNA: TGTGCCAGCAGTTCGCTGGGGACGGACAACTATGGCTACACCTTC; CDR3: CASSSLGTDNYGYTF
size: .; J: TRBJ1-1; D: .; V: TRBV29-1; DNA: TGCAGCGCCACGACTGATTCCTACACTGAAGCTTTCTTT; CDR3: CSATTDSYTEAFF